These 7 T cell receptor beta chains were sequenced from one sample in a study of T-cell memory formation after mild COVID-19. TCRdb re-called the 5' RACE reads through MiXCR, storing one row per CDR3 protein. The sample has approximately 100,000 distinct CDR3 sequences; around 10% are singletons. The source material was PBMCs or a T cell subset sorted from them (not recorded which). These receptors were taken from a man aged 18-30 years who had mild COVID-19 (a few samples of this study predate the infection). Cell type and time point are not known.

In its sample, this clonotype was seen a few times. V gene TRBV14 combines with J gene TRBJ1-1; weak D call: TRBD1 (5 bases). Germline V gene lookup returns CDR1 SGHDN and CDR2 FVKESK. Trimming took 6 bases from V and 4 from J, leaving 12 bases between them. The CDR3 covers 13 residues. The CDR3 DNA sequence: TGTGCCAGCAGAAAACAGGAGGCCACTGAAGCTTTCTTT. It encodes CASRKQEATEAFF.

The table lists this clonotype with a few counts. This chain links TRBV7-2 with TRBJ2-5, with 12 bases that match TRBD2. This CDR3 region has 15 residues. Per the germline V gene, CDR1 is SGHTA and CDR2 is FQGNSA. Trimming took 4 bases from V and 4 from J; bases not matched to a gene: 4. In nucleotides, the CDR3 is TGTGCCAGCAGCTCTAGCGGGGGGGCCTTAGAGACCCAGTACTTC. Protein: CASSSSGGALETQYF.

This clonotype was detected many times. V usage is TRBV9 and J usage is TRBJ2-3, with D perhaps matching TRBD1 (6 bases). The ends were cut back, 2 bases at V and 0 bases at J, with 10 bases in the middle. Per germline, CDR1 SGDLS and CDR2 YYNGEE. This CDR3 spans 15 amino acids. CDR3 loop: CASSVGGLSTDTQYF. The DNA for the CDR3 is TGTGCCAGCAGCGTTGGGGGCCTGAGCACAGATACGCAGTATTTT.

This clonotype was recorded many times. The rearrangement links TRBV5-1 to TRBJ1-1, with a possible D match to TRBD1 (6 bases). Germline-derived CDR1 and CDR2 are SGHRS and YFSETQ. This CDR3 region has 13 residues. V dropped 5 bases and J dropped 7 bases, with 15 bases sitting between them. The CDR3 protein is CASSRQEGIEAFF. As DNA, the CDR3 is TGCGCCAGCAGTCGACAGGAGGGAATTGAAGCTTTCTTT.

This clonotype has only a few counts. The chain links TRBV6-5 to TRBJ1-2; D remains ambiguous. This CDR3 has 14 amino acids. V was trimmed by 5 bases and J by 2 bases, leaving 12 bases between them. Looked up from germline, CDR1 is MNHEY and CDR2 is SVGAGI. CDR3 sequence reads: CASSPSPANYGYTF. Here the CDR3 DNA reads TGTGCCAGCAGTCCCTCACCAGCGAACTATGGCTACACCTTC.

In its sample, this clonotype was seen a few times. The chain carries TRBV11-2 and TRBJ2-3; D gene unclear. Looked up from germline, CDR1 is SGHAT and CDR2 is FQNNGV. Trimming took off 5 bases at V and 6 bases at J, with 15 bases between the two ends. The CDR3 consists of 14 residues. CDR3 sequence (DNA): TGTGCCAGCAGCCTGGAGACCGCTACCGATACGCAGTATTTT. This gives the protein CASSLETATDTQYF.

V is TRBV12-3 or TRBV12-4 and J is TRBJ1-2; D is unresolved. The V and J ends lost 9 bases and 7 bases respectively, with 15 bases between them. The CDR3 runs 12 residues. The CDR3 nucleotides read TGTGCCAGTACCCAGGCGGGGTCTGGCTACACCTTC. The encoded protein is CASTQAGSGYTF.